The 30 T cell receptor beta chains reported below all come from one sample, sequenced in a study of blood T cell repertoires in COVID-19. Profiled with immunoSEQ multiplex PCR; TCRdb holds only in-frame clones, not every one. The profile shows about 65,000 clones, more than 75% of them singletons. Material: peripheral blood. These receptors were collected from a man in his 60s with acute or convalescent COVID-19.

This clone was observed once. The chain uses TRBV7-9 and TRBJ2-1, with D maybe TRBD1 (6 bases). There are 19 residues in the CDR3. V was cut by 0 bases and J by 9 bases, with 27 bases left in between. The germline V gene has CDR1 SEHNR and CDR2 FQNEAQ (reference sequence). In DNA form, the CDR3 reads TGTGCCAGCAGCTTAGCGTTCCGTAATAGGGGGTTTGAGTCTCGTGAGCAGTTCTTC. This codes for CASSLAFRNRGFESREQFF.

The chain links TRBV9 to TRBJ1-1; D might be TRBD1 (5 bases). This CDR3 comprises 13 residues. CDR1 is SGDLS, CDR2 YYNGEE, per germline. Trimming took 4 bases from V and 8 from J, leaving 15 bases between them. The CDR3 sequence is CASSLTGGGEAFF. CDR3 DNA: TGTGCCAGCAGCTTAACGGGCGGGGGGGAAGCTTTCTTT.

The chain employs TRBV6-1 and TRBJ1-4; 9 positions match TRBD1. This CDR3 contains 15 residues. Per germline, CDR1 MNHNS and CDR2 SASEGT. V shed 3 bases, J shed 5 bases, and the junction held 4 bases outside the gene matches. DNA for the CDR3: TGTGCCAGCAGTGATGAAGGGACAGGGAATGAAAAACTGTTTTTT. It translates to CASSDEGTGNEKLFF.

The rearrangement uses TRBV9 and TRBJ2-5; possibly TRBD1 for D (6 bases). V gave up 3 bases and J gave up 4 bases, with 16 bases separating them. Germline values: CDR1 SGDLS, CDR2 YYNGEE. The CDR3 covers 15 residues. CDR3 bases: TGTGCCAGCAGCGCCAGGGGAGCACTTGTAGAGACCCAGTACTTC. Translating gives CASSARGALVETQYF.

The rearrangement links TRBV11-2 to TRBJ2-2, with D perhaps TRBD2 (6 bases). Per the germline V gene, CDR1 is SGHAT and CDR2 is FQNNGV. The CDR3 sequence is 15 residues long. The V end lost 2 bases, the J end lost 1 base, and 8 bases lay between the germline ends. CDR3 nucleotides: TGTGCCAGCAGCTTAAGCGGGCAGAACACCGGGGAGCTGTTTTTT. It translates to CASSLSGQNTGELFF. The variable domain in full, with the rest retrieved from reference TRBV11-2 and TRBJ2-2, is EAGVAQSPRYKIIEKRQSVAFWCNPISGHATLYWYQQILGQGPKLLIQFQNNGVVDDSQLPKDRFSAERLKGVDSTLKIQPAKLEDSAVYLCASSLSGQNTGELFFGEGSRLTVL.

The chain is built from TRBV24-1 and TRBJ2-1, with 15 positions matching TRBD2. CDR1 is KGHDR and CDR2 is SFDVKD in the germline V gene. After removal of 3 bases from V and 8 bases from J, the junction contained 4 bases not matched to a gene. This CDR3 is built from 16 residues. CDR3 protein: CATSDPGTSGGYEQFF. Written as DNA, the CDR3 is TGTGCCACCAGTGATCCAGGGACTAGCGGGGGGTATGAGCAGTTCTTC.

The V and J genes are TRBV3-1 (or the pseudogene TRBV3-2) and TRBJ2-6; D unresolved. V lost 1 base and J lost 1, with 5 bases in between. The CDR3 is made up of 15 amino acids. Per the germline V gene, CDR1 is LGHDT and CDR2 is YNNKEL (reference sequence). For the CDR3, the DNA is TGTGCCAGCAGCCAAGGAACTTCTGGGGCCAACGTCCTGACTTTC. Its translation: CASSQGTSGANVLTF.

The chain links TRBV20-1 to TRBJ1-6, with TRBD1 matching over 10 bases. CDR3 length: 16 amino acids. V was clipped by 3 bases and J by 7 bases; unmatched bases: 9. Looked up from germline, CDR1 is DFQATT and CDR2 is SNEGSKA (reference sequence). CDR3 nucleotide sequence: TGCAGTGCTAGTAGACAGGGGGCTGTGTCAAATTCACCCCTCCACTTT. It encodes CSASRQGAVSNSPLHF.

The CDR3 region has the DNA TGCGCCAGCAGCCCGGGACAGGGGCATTCACCCCTCCACTTT. Translation: CASSPGQGHSPLHF. V is TRBV5-1 and J is TRBJ1-6; 10 bases agree with TRBD1. This CDR3 is built from 14 residues. V shed 4 bases and J 8 bases; nucleotides not matched to a gene: 3. Germline loops: CDR1 SGHRS, CDR2 YFSETQ.

Judged by abundance, this clone is medium-sized (0.01 to 0.1%). The chain joins TRBV4-2 to TRBJ2-1; D remains unclear. The CDR3 loop spans 13 amino acids. Germline CDR1 and CDR2: LGHNA and YNFKEQ. With 2 bases removed from V and 4 bases from J, the gap between germline ends came to 6 bases. The CDR3 DNA reads as TGTGCCAGCAGCCAACAAATGTACAATGAGCAGTTCTTC. Protein: CASSQQMYNEQFF.

Concerning this clone itself: Other DNA sequences in the same sample also yield this CDR3. The rearrangement uses TRBV20-1 and TRBJ1-1, with a weak D call TRBD1 (6 bases). The CDR3 totals 11 residues. Trimming took off 5 bases at V and 8 bases at J, with 12 bases between the two ends. Germline V gene lookup returns CDR1 DFQATT and CDR2 SNEGSKA (reference sequence). The CDR3 DNA reads as TGCAGTGCTTCTCGACAGGCAGAAGCTTTCTTT. It yields the protein CSASRQAEAFF.

This clone was seen a few times. This sequence joins TRBV5-1 and TRBJ1-1, with no clear D. The V gene lost 0 bases and the J gene lost 2 bases, with 11 bases spanning the gap. Germline V gene sequence: CDR1 SGHRS, CDR2 YFSETQ. This CDR3 has 15 residues. The CDR3 here is CASSLAGVINTEAFF. CDR3 nucleotide sequence: TGCGCCAGCAGCTTGGCCGGTGTCATCAACACTGAAGCTTTCTTT.

The chain joins TRBV30 to TRBJ1-1, with 7 bases identical to TRBD1. The V gene's germline CDR1 is GTSNPN and CDR2 SVGIG (reference sequence). J was trimmed by 3 bases and V by 7 bases; bases with no gene match: 8. The CDR3 covers 13 residues. This chain's CDR3 is CAYYRGGDTEAFF. Here the CDR3 DNA reads TGTGCCTACTACAGGGGAGGAGACACTGAAGCTTTCTTT.

The chain carries TRBV5-3 and TRBJ1-1; D gene ambiguous. TRBV5-3 is labeled an ORF, and its function is uncertain. The V end lost 3 bases, the J end lost 2 bases, and 8 bases lay between the germline ends. The CDR3 length is 13 residues. CDR3 residues: CARSSTVNTEAFF. The CDR3 bases are TGTGCCAGAAGCTCCACAGTTAACACTGAAGCTTTCTTT.

This clone was counted a few times. The gene calls are TRBV2 and TRBJ1-6; 10 nucleotides agree with TRBD1. CDR3 size: 14 residues. V lost 11 bases to trimming and J lost 7 bases; unmatched junction nucleotides: 8. The germline V gene encodes CDR1 SNHLY and CDR2 FYNNEI. The CDR3 DNA sequence: TGTGCCGGTTCGAGACAGGGGGCGAATTCACCCCTCCACTTT. Amino acid sequence: CAGSRQGANSPLHF.

V usage is TRBV7-9 and J usage is TRBJ2-1; 10 bases are shared with TRBD1. Trimming cost V 4 bases and J 8 bases; bases outside gene matches: 8. CDR1 is SEHNR, CDR2 FQNEAQ, per germline (reference sequence). This CDR3 region has 15 residues. The CDR3 region has the DNA TGTGCCAGCAGCTACTCCGGGACAGGGGATCATGAGCAGTTCTTC. It is translated as CASSYSGTGDHEQFF.

The CDR3 loop is CASSPLGGANTEAFF. The CDR3 coding sequence is TGTGCCAGCAGTCCCCTCGGAGGGGCGAACACTGAAGCTTTCTTT. The genes are TRBV6-2 or TRBV6-3 and TRBJ1-1; a weak D match, TRBD1 (5 bases). CDR1 and CDR2 (germline): MNHEY, SVGEGT. The length of the CDR3 is 15 residues. Trimming cost V 5 bases and J 1 base, with 14 bases left between them.

V is TRBV19 and J is TRBJ1-2; D remains unclear. Trimming took off 4 bases at V and 7 bases at J, with 10 bases between the two ends. Germline V lookup: CDR1 LNHDA, CDR2 SQIVND (reference sequence). This CDR3 region has 12 residues. CDR3 DNA sequence: TGTGCCAGTAGTACGGAAGGAGCTGGCTACACCTTC. Encoded protein: CASSTEGAGYTF.

The J gene is TRBJ1-5, the V gene TRBV18, with 7 positions matching TRBD1. Germline V gene lookup returns CDR1 KGHSH and CDR2 LQKENI. Unmatched junction bases numbered 6, after V lost 5 bases and J lost 2 bases. The CDR3 spans 15 residues. CDR3 DNA sequence: TGTGCCAGCTCAGAGACAGGGTTGGGCAATCAGCCCCAGCATTTT. Translation gives CASSETGLGNQPQHF.

The table lists this clone with a few counts. The chain links TRBV6-1 to TRBJ1-6; possibly TRBD1 for D (6 bases). Germline V gene sequence: CDR1 MNHNS, CDR2 SASEGT. The V and J ends lost 2 bases and 9 bases respectively, with 26 bases between them. CDR3 length: 19 residues. CDR3 amino acids: CASSEIGGQGSFRTSPLHF. The DNA of the CDR3 is TGTGCCAGCAGTGAAATCGGGGGGCAGGGATCGTTTCGTACTTCACCCCTCCACTTT.

This sequence joins TRBV2 and TRBJ2-1; 14 bases are a match to TRBD2. This CDR3 region has 15 residues. V shed 7 bases and J 10 bases; nucleotides not matched to a gene: 9. Germline CDR1 reads SNHLY; CDR2 reads FYNNEI. CDR3 amino acids: CASISTSGGAVEQFF. The CDR3 coding sequence is TGTGCCAGCATTTCGACTAGCGGGGGGGCCGTGGAGCAGTTCTTC.

The chain uses TRBV6-5 and TRBJ2-7, with D unclear. The germline V gene encodes CDR1 MNHEY and CDR2 SVGAGI. Trimming removed 3 bases from V and 0 bases from J, with 12 bases in between. This CDR3 region has 15 residues. CDR3 nucleotides: TGTGCCAGCAGTTATACGTCGGAGAGCTCCTACGAGCAGTACTTC. As protein: CASSYTSESSYEQYF.

The J gene is TRBJ1-4, the V gene TRBV2; a weak D match, TRBD1 (5 bases). The V and J ends lost 3 bases and 10 bases respectively, with 12 bases between them. Per germline, CDR1 SNHLY and CDR2 FYNNEI. The CDR3 spans 13 residues. CDR3 sequence: CASSDETVGKLFF. CDR3 nucleotide sequence: TGTGCCAGCAGTGATGAGACAGTCGGAAAACTGTTTTTT.

V is TRBV27 and J is TRBJ2-6; D is perhaps TRBD1 (6 bases). This CDR3 has 18 residues. Trimming took off 2 bases at V and 0 bases at J, with 14 bases between the two ends. CDR1 is MNHEY, CDR2 SMNVEV, per germline (reference sequence). CDR3 DNA: TGTGCCAGCAGTTTACCCCAAGGGGGAAGCTCTGGGGCCAACGTCCTGACTTTC. This translates into CASSLPQGGSSGANVLTF.

CDR3 amino acids: CALRDRVFGETQYF. Here the CDR3 DNA reads TGTGCGCTCCGGGACAGGGTATTCGGAGAGACCCAGTACTTC. The V call is TRBV2, the J call TRBJ2-5, with TRBD1 matching over 9 bases. The germline gives CDR1 SNHLY, CDR2 FYNNEI. This CDR3 is 14 amino acids long.

The chain combines TRBV5-1 with TRBJ2-1, with D maybe TRBD1 (6 bases). V was shortened by 0 bases and J by 4 bases, with 8 bases between the two germline ends. Germline V lookup: CDR1 SGHRS, CDR2 YFSETQ. The CDR3 sequence is 14 residues long. CDR3 region: CASSLGQEYNEQFF. As DNA, the CDR3 is TGCGCCAGCAGCTTGGGACAGGAGTACAATGAGCAGTTCTTC.

This clone was detected only a few times. This sequence joins TRBV4-1 and TRBJ1-3; tentatively, D is TRBD1 (5 bases). The CDR3 extends over 12 amino acids. V lost 0 bases and J lost 9, with 6 bases in between. CDR1 MGHRA and CDR2 YSYEKL come from the germline V gene. CDR3 sequence: CASSQDGGTIYF. The CDR3 DNA reads as TGCGCCAGCAGCCAAGACGGGGGCACCATATATTTT.

CDR3 bases: TGCAGCGTTGTGGGCGATGGCTACACCTTC. This codes for CSVVGDGYTF. The V and J genes are TRBV29-1 and TRBJ1-2, with D unclear. The CDR3 is 10 amino acids. Germline CDR1 is SQVTM and CDR2 is ANQGSEA. Trimming stripped 4 bases from V and 6 bases from J, with 6 bases between.

V gene TRBV6-5 combines with J gene TRBJ2-1, with D hard to call. CDR1 and CDR2 (germline): MNHEY, SVGAGI. The CDR3 totals 12 residues. Trimming took 1 base from V and 9 from J, leaving 7 bases between them. CDR3 region: CASSYWSGEQFF. The CDR3 DNA reads as TGTGCCAGCAGTTACTGGTCGGGTGAGCAGTTCTTC.

The chain recombines TRBV7-9 with TRBJ2-6; TRBD1 aligns across 8 bases. The CDR3 is made up of 17 amino acids. J gave up 2 bases and V 8 bases, and 11 bases lay outside the gene matches. Per germline, CDR1 SEHNR and CDR2 FQNEAQ (reference sequence). CDR3 nucleotide sequence: TGTGCCAGCCCTCCCGAGGACAGGGTCCCTGGGGCCAACGTCCTGACTTTC. Its translation is CASPPEDRVPGANVLTF.